This TCR beta chain was retrieved from a study of beta chain features in type 1 diabetes. Whole-study findings and limits: Cells carrying high TCR expression could end up over-represented when cDNA is sequenced. Shorter TCRB CDR3s, moderately but significantly so, were found in Type 1 diabetes patients in all four CD4+ subsets.

The authors took one heparinised blood draw, averaging about 120 mL, from each donor. Via the markers CD45RO/CCR7/CD25/CD127/CD95/CD27, stem cell-like memory, regulatory, central memory and naive CD4+ cells were sorted. Germline values: CDR1 SQVTM, CDR2 ANQGSEA. The V end lost 4 bases, the J end lost 4 bases, and 4 bases lay between the germline ends. The CDR3 length is 10 residues. This clone was seen only a few times. Its antigen is undetermined. Expressed TCRB transcripts were sequenced because the isolated RNA had all been reverse transcribed beforehand. Produced via immunoSEQ multiplex PCR; TCRdb's table is partial and in-frame only. The top ten clones hold 1% to 1.5% of a sample with about 220,000 clones, 9.5% to 13% of them seen once.

The specimen sequenced was central memory CD4+ T cells from blood. V is TRBV29-1 and J is TRBJ2-5; the D is unclear. The sequence was obtained from a man aged 18 to 29 in good health. CDR3 sequence (DNA): TGCAGCGTTGCCGGAGAGACCCAGTACTTC. Translation: CSVAGETQYF.